This is a list of T cell receptor beta chains from one sample in a study of CD8 T cells in Susac syndrome. MiXCR, run by TCRdb on the immunoSEQ multiplex PCR reads, gives a single entry per CDR3 protein. The sample consists of 150,000 or so distinct CDR3 sequences, just over 90% of them appearing once. Material for sequencing was CD4+ T cells from PBMCs. These receptors all come from a human donor in good health. The CDR3 runs from the conserved cysteine through the conserved F or W.

V: TRBV5-1
J: TRBJ2-5
CDR3: CASSRSLGGETQYF

V: TRBV3-1
J: TRBJ1-5
CDR3: CASSRGLSNQPQHF

V: TRBV7-2
J: TRBJ2-5
CDR3: CASSFNGETQYF

V: TRBV20-1
J: TRBJ2-2
CDR3: CSARTGKTGELFF

V: TRBV5-1
J: TRBJ2-1
CDR3: CASSLGSGERVQFF

V: TRBV6-6
J: TRBJ1-3
CDR3: CASSPSALSGNTIYF

V: TRBV3-1
J: TRBJ1-1
CDR3: CASSQVGGFNTEAFF

V: TRBV5-4
J: TRBJ1-1
CDR3: CASHVDAGFEAFF

V: TRBV2
J: TRBJ1-2
CDR3: CATTGPNYGYTF

V: TRBV6-5
J: TRBJ1-6
CDR3: CASSYGFSSYNSPLHF